The 18 T cell receptor beta chains given below trace back to one sample, sequenced in a study of long-term antiretroviral therapy in people with HIV. Version v3.0 of the immunoSEQ assay was performed at survey level. Sequencing used immunoSEQ multiplex PCR; TCRdb keeps in-frame clones, though not all of them. The sample records about 19,000 clones, around 79% being singletons. The source was unsorted PBMCs, collected at the start of antiretroviral therapy, before treatment. These receptors were obtained from a man aged 18 to 35 with HIV.

The chain joins TRBV30 to TRBJ2-7, with a tentative D call TRBD1 (6 bases). This CDR3 is built from 12 residues. Trimming cost V 3 bases and J 3 bases, with 9 bases left between them. Per germline, CDR1 GTSNPN and CDR2 SVGIG (reference sequence). DNA of the CDR3: TGTGCCTGGAGCCCGGACAGCTACGAGCAGTACTTC. It encodes CAWSPDSYEQYF.

This chain connects TRBV7-9 to TRBJ2-1, with D tentatively TRBD2 (6 bases). Germline CDR1 is SEHNR and CDR2 is FQNEAQ (reference sequence). V was trimmed by 5 bases and J by 7 bases, leaving 15 bases between them. The CDR3 contains 14 residues. The CDR3, as DNA: TGTGCCAGCAGCACCAGCGGACTATTGAATGAGCAGTTCTTC. Amino acid sequence: CASSTSGLLNEQFF.

The V and J genes are TRBV20-1 and TRBJ1-2; D not certain. Germline CDR1 is DFQATT and CDR2 is SNEGSKA (reference sequence). Trimming left V 7 bases short and J 3 bases short, with 6 bases between. The CDR3 spans 10 residues. This chain's CDR3 is CSVFDYGYTF. CDR3 in DNA: TGCAGTGTCTTCGACTATGGCTACACCTTC.

This clone was seen a handful of times. The chain employs TRBV11-2 and TRBJ2-1; D not resolved. CDR1 is SGHAT and CDR2 is FQNNGV in the germline V gene. CDR3 size: 12 residues. Trimming pared 3 bases from V and 9 bases from J, leaving 9 bases between. CDR3 sequence: CASSFPLGEQFF. CDR3 DNA sequence: TGTGCCAGCAGCTTTCCCCTCGGTGAGCAGTTCTTC.

In DNA form, the CDR3 reads TGTGCCAGCAGCGAGGGACTAGCGGGAGCAGATACGCAGTATTTT. Translation gives CASSEGLAGADTQYF. The chain uses TRBV9 and TRBJ2-3; 14 bases match TRBD2. V was pared by 3 bases and J by 4 bases, with 1 base of the junction left unmatched. This CDR3 is built from 15 residues. The germline V gene encodes CDR1 SGDLS and CDR2 YYNGEE.

The J gene is TRBJ2-3, the V gene TRBV9; 7 nucleotides line up with TRBD2. The CDR3 totals 14 residues. The V segment lost 5 bases and the J segment 6 bases; nucleotides outside the gene matches: 9. CDR1 is SGDLS, CDR2 YYNGEE, per germline. This CDR3 is CASSPKTSKDTQYF. In DNA, the CDR3 is TGTGCCAGCAGTCCTAAGACTAGCAAGGATACGCAGTATTTT.

The rearrangement links TRBV5-4 to TRBJ2-4, with D maybe TRBD2 (7 bases). CDR1 is SGHNT and CDR2 is YYREEE in the germline V gene (reference sequence). The V end was cut by 3 bases, the J end by 5 bases, with 15 bases between. The CDR3 has 15 residues. CDR3 sequence (DNA): TGTGCCAGCAGCTCGCAAGGGGGGGCCCAAAACATTCAGTACTTC. Translation: CASSSQGGAQNIQYF.

This clone was found a few times. The chain joins TRBV19 to TRBJ2-7, with D perhaps TRBD1 (6 bases). Trimming stripped 1 base from V and 6 bases from J, with 10 bases between. This CDR3 contains 13 residues. Germline assignment: CDR1 LNHDA and CDR2 SQIVND (reference sequence). The chain's CDR3 is CASSIAGAVEQYF. The CDR3 DNA sequence: TGTGCCAGTAGTATAGCAGGGGCGGTCGAGCAGTACTTC.

This chain links TRBV7-8 with TRBJ2-7, with a weak D call TRBD2 (6 bases). The CDR3 runs 16 residues. V lost 1 base and J lost 7, with 20 bases in between. Per the germline V gene, CDR1 is SGHVS and CDR2 is FQNEAQ. CDR3 sequence (DNA): TGTGCCAGCAGCTTAGAGATAACGGGAGTTCTGGGGGAGCAGTACTTC. It translates to CASSLEITGVLGEQYF. The whole variable domain, filled in from reference TRBV7-8 and TRBJ2-7, reads GAGVSQSPRYKVAKRGQDVALRCDPISGHVSLFWYQQALGQGPEFLTYFQNEAQLDKSGLPSDRFFAERPEGSVSTLKIQRTQQEDSAVYLCASSLEITGVLGEQYFGPGTRLTVT.

The chain has TRBV19 and TRBJ1-4; TRBD1 might be the D (6 bases). Germline V gives CDR1 LNHDA, CDR2 SQIVND (reference sequence). The CDR3 length is 14 residues. V lost 6 bases to trimming and J lost 7 bases, with 15 bases between them. The CDR3 DNA reads as TGTGCCAGTAGGGGACACCGGTGGGGTGAAAAACTGTTTTTT. It specifies CASRGHRWGEKLFF.

The CDR3 DNA reads TGCGCCAGCACAGGGGTATGGGCCGGGGAGCTGTTTTTT. Translating it yields CASTGVWAGELFF. The chain links TRBV10-2 to TRBJ2-2; a possible D gene is TRBD1 (6 bases). The CDR3 totals 13 residues. Trimming took off 7 bases at V and 6 bases at J, with 12 bases between the two ends. In germline, CDR1 is WSHSY, CDR2 SAAADI.

The chain couples TRBV5-6 to TRBJ2-7, with unresolved D. Trimming removed 3 bases at V and 6 bases at J, with 13 bases between. CDR1 SGHDT and CDR2 YYEEEE come from the germline V gene. The CDR3 covers 13 residues. CDR3 protein: CASSYDPSREQYF. The DNA for the CDR3 is TGTGCCAGCAGCTACGACCCATCGCGCGAGCAGTACTTC.

The V gene is TRBV4-3, the J gene TRBJ1-2; D is ambiguous. Germline lookup yields CDR1 LGHNA and CDR2 YSLEER. CDR3 length: 15 amino acids. V was shortened by 0 bases and J by 2 bases, with 10 bases between the two germline ends. The CDR3 loop reads CASSQESTPNYGYTF. In DNA, the CDR3 is TGCGCCAGCAGCCAAGAATCGACACCAAACTATGGCTACACCTTC.

V gene TRBV7-9 combines with J gene TRBJ2-2; no clear D gene. Trimming stripped 4 bases from V and 6 bases from J, with 6 bases between. CDR1 and CDR2 from the germline V gene are SEHNR and FQNEAQ (reference sequence). The CDR3 contains 12 residues. CDR3 nucleotide sequence: TGTGCCAGCAGCTCCCTGGCCGGGGAGCTGTTTTTT. This codes for CASSSLAGELFF.

The chain couples TRBV5-6 to TRBJ2-2, with TRBD2 matching 9 bases. The junction had 2 bases not matched to a gene; V was cut back by 0 bases and J by 2 bases. This CDR3 spans 16 amino acids. CDR1 is SGHDT, CDR2 YYEEEE, per germline. The CDR3 DNA sequence: TGTGCCAGCAGCTTGGGACTAGCGGTAAACACCGGGGAGCTGTTTTTT. The encoded protein is CASSLGLAVNTGELFF.

The chain is built from TRBV10-3 and TRBJ2-7; unclear D gene. The germline V and J ends were trimmed by 3 bases and 2 bases, with 5 bases remaining between them. CDR3 length equals 12 residues. Germline V lookup: CDR1 ENHRY, CDR2 SYGVKD. CDR3 amino acids: CAISDGAYEQYF. CDR3 coding DNA: TGTGCCATCAGTGACGGAGCCTACGAGCAGTACTTC.

The table lists this clone with a few counts. The chain has TRBV7-9 and TRBJ2-5, with 8 bases lining up with TRBD1. Germline assignment: CDR1 SEHNR and CDR2 FQNEAQ (reference sequence). The V and J ends lost 6 bases and 2 bases, in that order; junction bases with no gene match: 11. The CDR3 extends over 16 amino acids. This CDR3 is CASREWGQVIQETQYF. CDR3 bases: TGTGCCAGCAGAGAATGGGGACAGGTCATACAAGAGACCCAGTACTTC.

V and J are TRBV6-1 and TRBJ2-7; 10 nucleotides align to TRBD2. Germline V lookup: CDR1 MNHNS, CDR2 SASEGT. The CDR3 is 13 residues long. The V and J ends lost 11 bases and 0 bases, in that order; junction bases with no gene match: 4. The CDR3 loop reads CAVLAGDSYEQYF. The DNA of the CDR3 is TGTGCCGTCCTAGCGGGAGACTCCTACGAGCAGTACTTC.